These 28 T cell receptor beta chains share one sample of origin, sequenced in a study of blood T cell repertoires in COVID-19. Some clones are missing from TCRdb's copy, which holds only in-frame ones; the method was immunoSEQ multiplex PCR. Of about 230,000 clones in the sample, roughly 80% were seen once. Sequencing input: peripheral blood. The receptors derive from a woman older than 75 with acute or convalescent COVID-19.

Only one count was recorded for this clone. This rearrangement joins TRBV5-6 to TRBJ1-6; D ambiguous. Germline CDR1 reads SGHDT; CDR2 reads YYEEEE. This CDR3 has 15 amino acids. V was cut by 1 base and J by 5 bases, with 10 bases left in between. The CDR3 bases are TGTGCCAGCAGCTTGCTAACAGTAAATAATTCACCCCTCCACTTT. Residues: CASSLLTVNNSPLHF.

V usage is TRBV19 and J usage is TRBJ2-7; TRBD1 matches 7 bases. This CDR3 comprises 15 residues. V shed 4 bases, J shed 1 base, and the junction held 7 bases outside the gene matches. Per germline, CDR1 LNHDA and CDR2 SQIVND (reference sequence). Written as DNA, the CDR3 is TGTGCCAGTAGTAGAGAGCCGGGACAGTCCTACGAGCAGTACTTC. Protein: CASSREPGQSYEQYF.

The chain has TRBV3-1 (or the pseudogene TRBV3-2) and TRBJ1-1; perhaps TRBD1 as D (5 bases). The ends were cut back, 1 base at V and 2 bases at J, with 11 bases in the middle. CDR3 length equals 15 residues. Germline values: CDR1 LGHDT, CDR2 YNNKEL (reference sequence). The chain's CDR3 is CASSQALGANTEAFF. The CDR3 DNA reads as TGTGCCAGCAGCCAAGCCCTAGGGGCTAACACTGAAGCTTTCTTT.

The rearrangement links TRBV27 to TRBJ1-5; 9 bases align to TRBD1. Germline V lookup: CDR1 MNHEY, CDR2 SMNVEV (reference sequence). The CDR3 loop spans 15 amino acids. J gave up 6 bases and V 3 bases, and 6 bases lay outside the gene matches. This CDR3 is CASSLGQGVVQPQHF. The CDR3 bases are TGTGCCAGCAGTTTGGGACAGGGTGTGGTTCAGCCCCAGCATTTT.

The chain combines TRBV5-4 with TRBJ2-5; possible D gene TRBD1, 6 bases. With 3 bases removed from V and 6 bases from J, the gap between germline ends came to 9 bases. CDR1 is SGHNT and CDR2 is YYREEE in the germline V gene (reference sequence). The CDR3 extends over 12 amino acids. The CDR3 is CASSSDRKTQYF. The CDR3 coding sequence is TGTGCCAGCAGCTCGGACAGAAAGACCCAGTACTTC. Based on the CDR3 plus reference TRBV5-4 and TRBJ2-5, the full variable domain is ETGVTQSPTHLIKTRGQQVTLRCSSQSGHNTVSWYQQALGQGPQFIFQYYREEENGRGNFPPRFSGLQFPNYSSELNVNALELDDSALYLCASSSDRKTQYFGPGTRLLVL.

V usage is TRBV5-4 and J usage is TRBJ1-1, with TRBD1 as a possible D gene (6 bases). This CDR3 region has 12 residues. The germline CDR1 and CDR2 sequences are SGHNT and YYREEE (reference sequence). V gave up 4 bases and J gave up 10 bases, with 14 bases separating them. The CDR3 loop is CASSIRDTGAFF. As DNA, the CDR3 is TGTGCCAGCAGCATACGGGACACAGGAGCTTTCTTT.

The chain joins TRBV6-4 to TRBJ2-7, with D possibly being TRBD1 (7 bases). There are 14 residues in the CDR3. Trimming cost V 1 base and J 4 bases, with 11 bases left between them. Per the germline V gene, CDR1 is MRHNA and CDR2 is SNTAGT. This CDR3 reads CASSDCQGGYEQYF. The CDR3, as DNA: TGTGCCAGCAGTGACTGTCAGGGGGGATACGAGCAGTACTTC.

The gene calls are TRBV14 and TRBJ2-3; D is perhaps TRBD2 (5 bases). Trimming left V 4 bases short and J 0 bases short, with 8 bases between. The germline V gene has CDR1 SGHDN and CDR2 FVKESK. This CDR3 spans 14 amino acids. CDR3 in amino acids: CASSPRTSTDTQYF. CDR3 DNA: TGTGCCAGCAGCCCCAGGACTAGCACAGATACGCAGTATTTT.

CDR3 residues: CASSFRPGGMAQYF. CDR3 bases: TGTGCCAGCAGTTTCCGGCCGGGGGGCATGGCGCAGTATTTT. V usage is TRBV27 and J usage is TRBJ2-3; possibly TRBD2 for D (7 bases). Germline-derived CDR1 and CDR2 are MNHEY and SMNVEV (reference sequence). CDR3 length: 14 residues. Between the trimmed V and J ends, which lost 3 bases and 10 bases, there was a span of 17 bases.

This chain links TRBV5-1 with TRBJ1-5, with D perhaps TRBD1 (6 bases). Germline loops: CDR1 SGHRS, CDR2 YFSETQ. V gave up 4 bases and J gave up 5 bases, with 13 bases separating them. The CDR3 runs to 14 residues. CDR3 sequence (DNA): TGCGCCAGCAGCCAGGGACAACCCGATCAGCCCCAGCATTTT. Residues: CASSQGQPDQPQHF.

The chain couples TRBV28 to TRBJ2-7, with 8 bases aligning to TRBD1. The CDR3 consists of 15 residues. The ends lost 6 bases at V and 0 bases at J; junction bases unmatched: 7. Germline CDR1 and CDR2: MDHEN and SYDVKM. The CDR3 nucleotides read TGTGCCAGCAGCTATGGGACAGGCTTCTCCTACGAGCAGTACTTC. Translated: CASSYGTGFSYEQYF.

This clone was detected only once. The chain recombines TRBV19 with TRBJ2-7; 7 bases are a match to TRBD1. V lost 6 bases, J lost 2 bases, and 13 bases stayed unmatched. This CDR3 has 16 residues. The V gene's germline CDR1 is LNHDA and CDR2 SQIVND (reference sequence). CDR3 DNA sequence: TGTGCCAGTAGCCTCTTACAGGGACAGTTTCCCTACGAGCAGTACTTC. It codes for CASSLLQGQFPYEQYF.

The chain combines TRBV28 with TRBJ1-3; D may be TRBD1 (6 bases). Germline CDR1 is MDHEN and CDR2 is SYDVKM. V dropped 3 bases and J dropped 2 bases, with 11 bases sitting between them. The CDR3 consists of 15 residues. CDR3 sequence: CASSFMTGPGNTIYF. For the CDR3, the DNA is TGTGCCAGCAGTTTTATGACAGGTCCTGGAAACACCATATATTTT.

The chain combines TRBV7-9 with TRBJ2-5; D gene unclear. The CDR3 runs to 15 residues. V was shortened by 5 bases and J by 2 bases, with 15 bases between the two germline ends. Germline CDR1 is SEHNR and CDR2 is FQNEAQ (reference sequence). The CDR3 protein is CASSRLPLIQETQYF. CDR3 in DNA: TGTGCCAGCAGCCGTCTTCCCCTAATACAAGAGACCCAGTACTTC.

The chain recombines TRBV5-4 with TRBJ1-2; D might be TRBD1 (6 bases). V was shortened by 5 bases and J by 7 bases, with 15 bases between the two germline ends. The CDR3 length is 13 residues. Germline V gene lookup returns CDR1 SGHNT and CDR2 YYREEE (reference sequence). The CDR3 DNA follows: TGTGCCAGCAGGCCTACAGGGTTAAGTGGCTACACCTTC. This encodes CASRPTGLSGYTF. Full variable domain (remainder filled in from reference TRBV5-4 and TRBJ1-2): ETGVTQSPTHLIKTRGQQVTLRCSSQSGHNTVSWYQQALGQGPQFIFQYYREEENGRGNFPPRFSGLQFPNYSSELNVNALELDDSALYLCASRPTGLSGYTFGSGTRLTVV.

This clone was seen only a few times. CDR3 residues: CASSNRGSTDTQYF. The CDR3 nucleotides are TGTGCCAGTAGTAACAGGGGTAGCACAGATACGCAGTATTTT. The chain recombines TRBV19 with TRBJ2-3; TRBD1 matches at 7 bases. The CDR3 is 14 residues long. Germline lookup yields CDR1 LNHDA and CDR2 SQIVND (reference sequence). V was clipped by 4 bases and J by 0 bases; unmatched bases: 1.

The chain employs TRBV7-8 and TRBJ1-1, with TRBD1 as a possible D gene (6 bases). The V end was cut by 5 bases, the J end by 0 bases, with 25 bases between. This CDR3 comprises 19 residues. CDR1 SGHVS and CDR2 FQNEAQ come from the germline V gene. CDR3 nucleotides: TGTGCCAGCAGCCCTTTAACCCTGGGGCAGGGGCGGATGAACACTGAAGCTTTCTTT. Translation: CASSPLTLGQGRMNTEAFF.

The chain uses TRBV3-1 (or the pseudogene TRBV3-2) and TRBJ1-2; D is uncertain. Germline values: CDR1 LGHDT, CDR2 YNNKEL (reference sequence). Trimming cost V 0 bases and J 7 bases, with 6 bases left between them. The CDR3 has 12 amino acids. The CDR3: CASSQEGAGYTF. The CDR3 DNA is TGTGCCAGCAGCCAAGAGGGCGCTGGCTACACCTTC.

V usage is TRBV7-7 and J usage is TRBJ2-6, with 11 nucleotides matching TRBD1. The CDR3 sequence is 19 residues long. V gave up 4 bases and J gave up 0 bases; unmatched junction bases: 8. The V gene's germline CDR1 is SSHAT and CDR2 FNYEAQ (reference sequence). The CDR3 sequence is CASSSAGTGGRSGANVLTF. CDR3 DNA: TGTGCCAGCAGCTCCGCCGGGACAGGGGGTCGCTCTGGGGCCAACGTCCTGACTTTC.

This chain connects TRBV7-7 to TRBJ2-6, with a weak D call TRBD2 (6 bases). The CDR3 runs to 16 residues. Trimming removed 5 bases from V and 0 bases from J, with 11 bases in between. The V gene's germline CDR1 is SSHAT and CDR2 FNYEAQ (reference sequence). CDR3 protein: CASSLGLASGANVLTF. The CDR3 DNA reads TGTGCCAGCAGCCTGGGACTCGCCTCTGGGGCCAACGTCCTGACTTTC.

The J gene is TRBJ1-2, the V gene TRBV3-1 (or the pseudogene TRBV3-2); the D is unclear. V lost 4 bases and J 7 bases, leaving 10 bases between the germline ends. This CDR3 is built from 12 residues. Germline V CDR1 and CDR2: LGHDT, YNNKEL (reference sequence). The CDR3 sequence is CASSLSWSGYTF. The CDR3 DNA sequence: TGTGCCAGCAGCCTAAGTTGGAGTGGCTACACCTTC.

CDR3 coding DNA: TGTGCCAGCAGTCCTACAAGGAGGGCTGAAGCTTTCTTT. Amino acids: CASSPTRRAEAFF. The J gene is TRBJ1-1, the V gene TRBV6-5, with D uncertain. The CDR3 is 13 amino acids. Germline V gives CDR1 MNHEY, CDR2 SVGAGI. V shed 5 bases and J shed 6 bases, with 13 bases lying between them.

A few counts support this clone. The rearrangement uses TRBV5-4 and TRBJ2-1; a possible D gene is TRBD2 (6 bases). The length of the CDR3 is 13 residues. Germline-derived CDR1 and CDR2 are SGHNT and YYREEE (reference sequence). V was pared by 6 bases and J by 6 bases, with 13 bases between. The CDR3 region is CASTRPGVNEQFF. The CDR3, as DNA: TGTGCCAGCACGCGCCCGGGGGTCAATGAGCAGTTCTTC.

The rearrangement joins TRBV9 to TRBJ1-2, with D hard to call. Trimming pared 1 base from V and 4 bases from J, leaving 14 bases between. The V gene's germline CDR1 is SGDLS and CDR2 YYNGEE. This CDR3 has 15 residues. The CDR3 loop is CASSVRSPPGYGYTF. CDR3 bases: TGTGCCAGCAGCGTAAGATCTCCCCCGGGCTATGGCTACACCTTC.

The V gene is TRBV19, the J gene TRBJ1-2; D is unclear. Trimming left V 2 bases short and J 8 bases short, with 9 bases between. The germline V gene encodes CDR1 LNHDA and CDR2 SQIVND (reference sequence). The CDR3 loop spans 12 amino acids. In nucleotides, the CDR3 is TGTGCCAGTAGTATACTGAGCGGGGGCTACACCTTC. It yields the protein CASSILSGGYTF. The full variable domain, rest sourced from reference TRBV19 and TRBJ1-2, is DGGITQSPKYLFRKEGQNVTLSCEQNLNHDAMYWYRQDPGQGLRLIYYSQIVNDFQKGDIAEGYSVSREKKESFPLTVTSAQKNPTAFYLCASSILSGGYTFGSGTRLTVV.

The chain joins TRBV11-2 to TRBJ2-1, with D possibly being TRBD2 (6 bases). CDR1 and CDR2 from the germline V gene are SGHAT and FQNNGV. Trimming shortened V by 3 bases and J by 8 bases, and 14 bases separated the two germline ends. This CDR3 has 14 residues. CDR3 DNA: TGTGCCAGCAGCTTTGAGTGGGAGGTGGATGAGCAGTTCTTC. Encoded protein: CASSFEWEVDEQFF.

The chain couples TRBV5-5 to TRBJ1-2, with a weak D call TRBD1 (6 bases). Germline V lookup: CDR1 SGHKS, CDR2 YYEKEE (reference sequence). V lost 4 bases and J lost 1, with 17 bases in between. The CDR3 length is 16 residues. CDR3 in amino acids: CASSQSWTELNYGYTF. Written as DNA, the CDR3 is TGTGCCAGCAGCCAAAGTTGGACAGAACTTAACTATGGCTACACCTTC.

The J gene is TRBJ2-1, the V gene TRBV5-4, with 7 bases aligning to TRBD2. The CDR3 has 16 amino acids. V gave up 3 bases and J gave up 1 base; unmatched junction bases: 7. In germline, CDR1 is SGHNT, CDR2 YYREEE (reference sequence). The DNA of the CDR3 is TGTGCCAGCAGCTGGGGCGGCGGGGGTTCCTACAATGAGCAGTTCTTC. Its translation is CASSWGGGGSYNEQFF.